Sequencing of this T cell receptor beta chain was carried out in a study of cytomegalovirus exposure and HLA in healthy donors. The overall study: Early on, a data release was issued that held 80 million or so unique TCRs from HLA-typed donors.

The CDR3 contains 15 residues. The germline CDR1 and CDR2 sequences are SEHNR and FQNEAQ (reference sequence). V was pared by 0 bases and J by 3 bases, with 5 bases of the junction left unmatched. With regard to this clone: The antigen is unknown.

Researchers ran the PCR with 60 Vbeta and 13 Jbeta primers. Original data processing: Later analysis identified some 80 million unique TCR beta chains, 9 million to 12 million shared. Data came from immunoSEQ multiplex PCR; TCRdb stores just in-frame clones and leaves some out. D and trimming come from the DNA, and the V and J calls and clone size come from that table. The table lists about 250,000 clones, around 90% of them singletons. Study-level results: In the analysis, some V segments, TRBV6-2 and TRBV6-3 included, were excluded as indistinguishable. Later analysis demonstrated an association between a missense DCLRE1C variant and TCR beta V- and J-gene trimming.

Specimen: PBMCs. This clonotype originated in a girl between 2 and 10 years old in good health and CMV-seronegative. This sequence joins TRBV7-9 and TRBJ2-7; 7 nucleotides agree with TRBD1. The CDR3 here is CASSLAGDSYYEQYF. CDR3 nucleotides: TGTGCCAGCAGCTTAGCGGGGGACAGTTACTACGAGCAGTACTTC.